This T cell receptor beta chain was captured in a study of Tregs in tolerant kidney transplant recipients. Study-level results: No direct test of biological reproducibility was done here. Some patients' samples used different primers over time, so nucleotide sequences weren't comparable. The small number of patients limits these findings pending further validation.

Recipients received nonmyeloablative bone marrow transplants from related graft donors, with transient mixed chimerism. Unstimulated Tregs (CD4+CD25+CD127-) and CD4+CD25- non-Tregs were sorted from PBMCs. Looked up from germline, CDR1 is LNHDA and CDR2 is SQIVND (reference sequence). This CDR3 contains 14 residues. Turning to this clone: Its antigen is not identified. The read terminates 3 residues before the CDR3 end, so the remaining end is supplied by the germline J gene.

The data were produced by immunoSEQ multiplex PCR, yet TCRdb's version contains in-frame clones alone and is incomplete. The sample has 14,000 or so clones. This specimen was CD8+ T cells from blood (PBMCs), taken 6 months after the transplant. The sequence derives from a human patient who received a combined kidney and bone marrow transplant. Some T cells may be supplied by the graft donor. This rearrangement joins TRBV19 to TRBJ2-4; 7 bases line up with TRBD1. Here the CDR3 reads CASSPSLTGYGQYF. CDR3 bases read: TGTGCCAGTAGTCCCTCCCTGACAGGGTATGGT.